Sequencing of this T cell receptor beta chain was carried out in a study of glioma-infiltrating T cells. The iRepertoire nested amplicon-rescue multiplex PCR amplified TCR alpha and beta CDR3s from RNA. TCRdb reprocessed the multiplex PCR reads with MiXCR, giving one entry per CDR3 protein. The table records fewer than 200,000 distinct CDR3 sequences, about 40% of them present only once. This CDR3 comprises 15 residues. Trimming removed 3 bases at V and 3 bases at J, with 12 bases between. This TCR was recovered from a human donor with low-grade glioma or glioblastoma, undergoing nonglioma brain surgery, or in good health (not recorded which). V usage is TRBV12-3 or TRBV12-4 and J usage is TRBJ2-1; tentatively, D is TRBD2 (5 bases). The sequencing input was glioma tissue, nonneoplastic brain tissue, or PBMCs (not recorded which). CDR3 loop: CASSFRGTIYNEQFF. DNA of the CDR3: TGTGCCAGCAGTTTTCGGGGTACGATCTACAATGAGCAGTTCTTC.